This T cell receptor beta chain appears in the sequencing data of a study of early T cells in non-severe SARS-CoV-2 infection. Study-wide background: Chains were not paired, and sequencing was done on bulk RNA from unsorted whole blood. Broader study findings: Clonotype matching in VDJdb favored anti-spike CD8 responses and did not capture private and CD4 specificities.

Researchers tagged individual cDNA molecules with unique molecular identifiers. MiXCR, applied by TCRdb to the 5' RACE reads, yields one record per CDR3 protein. The sample yields around 80,000 distinct CDR3 sequences, about 12% seen once. This clonotype was found a few times. Its antigen is as yet unknown. V was shortened by 4 bases and J by 0 bases, with 18 bases between the two germline ends. The CDR3 has 16 amino acids. In germline, CDR1 is DFQATT, CDR2 SNEGSKA (reference sequence). The sequenced material came from whole blood. The chain combines TRBV20-1 with TRBJ1-1; D perhaps matches TRBD1 (5 bases). This TCR was recovered from an adult who was a healthcare worker with PCR-confirmed SARS-CoV-2 infection or an uninfected control (not recorded which). The CDR3 sequence: CSAIKFHQGLNTEAFF. The CDR3 DNA is TGCAGTGCTATTAAATTCCATCAGGGACTGAACACTGAAGCTTTCTTT.